This T cell receptor (beta chain) was recovered during a study of regulatory T cells in long-lasting Graves disease. Background on the study: More than 5 years of antithyroid drugs with positive TSH receptor antibodies defined persistent Graves' disease.

The time point was: persistent/refractory GD, antithyroid drugs over 5 years with positive TRAb. Extracted RNA from PBMCs served as the source of the TCR library. Roughly 9.9-milliliter peripheral blood samples went into EDTA tubes. This clonotype was recorded a few times. Researchers made TCR beta libraries by using iRepertoire HTBI primers and running Arm-PCR on CDR3 regions. TCRdb independently ran MiXCR on the multiplex PCR reads; one entry per CDR3 protein. The sample records about 470,000 distinct CDR3 sequences, around 21% being singletons. This TCR was sampled from a female donor with Graves disease. The source was peripheral blood mononuclear cells (PBMCs), collected when the disease was refractory, from a patient treated with antithyroid drugs.

CDR3: CASSYLLGDYEQYF. In nucleotides, the CDR3 is TGTGCCAGCAGTTACTTGCTAGGGGACTACGAGCAGTACTTC. The V and J genes are TRBV6-2 or TRBV6-3 and TRBJ2-7, with a weak D call TRBD1 (5 bases). CDR3 size: 14 residues. Trimming removed 1 base at V and 3 bases at J, with 10 bases between. Germline loops: CDR1 MNHEY, CDR2 SVGEGT.